This T cell receptor (beta chain) was captured in a study of blood T cells in healthy people across ages. Trimming cost V 0 bases and J 9 bases; bases outside gene matches: 7. The CDR3 consists of 15 residues. CDR1 and CDR2 (germline): SGHRS, YFSETQ. Using a J-beta primer mix together with a sample-barcoded 5' primer, a second PCR was run for roughly 6 to 11 cycles. From the 5' RACE reads, TCRdb called clonotypes with MiXCR, one entry per CDR3 protein. The sample lists 1.5 million to 2 million distinct CDR3 sequences; 28% were seen once. General study points: Higher diversity and more naive CD4+ cells were features of long-lived donors, compared to aged donors.

A word on this clonotype: Antigen: not known.

The sequence derives from a woman aged 25 to 39 in good health. This sequence joins TRBV5-1 and TRBJ2-1; 9 bases match TRBD1. The sample was blood. CDR3 amino acids: CASSLGTGENGEQFF. For the CDR3, the DNA is TGCGCCAGCAGCTTGGGGACAGGGGAGAACGGTGAGCAGTTCTTC.